One sample yielded the 2 T cell receptor beta chains listed below, sequenced in a study of blood T cells in healthy people across ages. Through a sample-barcoded 5' primer and a J-beta primer mix, a second PCR was run for roughly 7 to 12 cycles. MiXCR was run by TCRdb on the 5' RACE reads, yielding one entry per CDR3 protein. In the table there are some 790,000 distinct CDR3 sequences, more than 25% of which are singletons. The sequencing input was blood. The receptor set was obtained from a woman older than 75 in good health.

In its sample, this clonotype was seen many times. This chain links TRBV24-1 with TRBJ2-1; 8 nucleotides agree with TRBD1. J lost 4 bases, V lost 4 bases, and 5 bases had no gene match. The CDR3 sequence is 15 residues long. The germline CDR1 and CDR2 sequences are KGHDR and SFDVKD. The DNA for the CDR3 is TGTGCCACCAGTGAGGCAGGGGGCGTATACAATGAGCAGTTCTTC. As protein: CATSEAGGVYNEQFF.

This clonotype was seen only a few times. For the CDR3, the DNA is TGCGCCAGCAGCCAAGATCGGCCCCGGGGTAGGGATACGCAGTATTTT. This encodes CASSQDRPRGRDTQYF. The gene calls are TRBV4-1 and TRBJ2-3; D perhaps matches TRBD2 (5 bases). V lost 0 bases and J lost 6, with 16 bases in between. Germline V CDR1 and CDR2: MGHRA, YSYEKL. The CDR3 is 16 residues long.